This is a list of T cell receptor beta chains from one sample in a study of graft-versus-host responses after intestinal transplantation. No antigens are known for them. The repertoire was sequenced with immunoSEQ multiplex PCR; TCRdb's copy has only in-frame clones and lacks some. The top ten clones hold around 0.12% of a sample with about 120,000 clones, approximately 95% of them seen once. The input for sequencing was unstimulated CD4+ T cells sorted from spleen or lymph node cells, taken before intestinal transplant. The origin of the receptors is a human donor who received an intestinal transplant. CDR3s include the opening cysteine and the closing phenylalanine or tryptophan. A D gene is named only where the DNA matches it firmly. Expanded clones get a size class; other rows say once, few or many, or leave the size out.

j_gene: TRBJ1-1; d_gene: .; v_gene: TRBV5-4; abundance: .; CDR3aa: CASSLAREVATEAFF
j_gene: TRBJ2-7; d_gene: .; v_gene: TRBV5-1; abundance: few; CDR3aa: CASSLQQGTYEQYF
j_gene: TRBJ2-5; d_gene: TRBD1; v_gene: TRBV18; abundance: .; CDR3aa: CASSRSTGQGETQYF
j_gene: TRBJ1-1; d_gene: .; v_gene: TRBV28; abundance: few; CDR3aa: CASSSGTEFEAFF
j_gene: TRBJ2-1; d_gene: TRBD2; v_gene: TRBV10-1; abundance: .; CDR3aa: CASSEPPPTSGRNDEQFF
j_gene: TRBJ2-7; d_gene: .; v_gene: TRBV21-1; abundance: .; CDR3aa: CASSAGNRDTPYEQYF
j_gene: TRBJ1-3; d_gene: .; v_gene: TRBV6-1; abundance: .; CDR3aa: CASSERAQGNTIYF
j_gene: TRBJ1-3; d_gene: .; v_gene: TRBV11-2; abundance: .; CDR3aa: CASSPEFGSGNTIYF
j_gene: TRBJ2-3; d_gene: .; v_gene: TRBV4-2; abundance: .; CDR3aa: CASSPGQSTDTQYF
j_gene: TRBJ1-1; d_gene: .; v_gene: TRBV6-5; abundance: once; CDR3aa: CASTPGPTGNTEAFF
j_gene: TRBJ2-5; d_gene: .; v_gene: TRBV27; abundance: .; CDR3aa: CASSFRDRLGTQYF
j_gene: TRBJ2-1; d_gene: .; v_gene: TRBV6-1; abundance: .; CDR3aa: CASILVARRNNEQFF
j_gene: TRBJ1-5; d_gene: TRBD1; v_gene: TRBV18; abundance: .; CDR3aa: CASSWGQGGGQPQHF
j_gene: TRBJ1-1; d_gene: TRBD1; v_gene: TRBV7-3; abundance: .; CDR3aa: CASSLRGQGAQGTEAFF
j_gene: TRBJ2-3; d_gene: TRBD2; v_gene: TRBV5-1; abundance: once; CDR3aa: CASSPLAGLITDTQYF
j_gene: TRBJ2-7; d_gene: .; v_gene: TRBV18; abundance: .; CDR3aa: CASSQGQGYEQYF
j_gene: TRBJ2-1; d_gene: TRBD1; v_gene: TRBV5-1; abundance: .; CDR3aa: CASSSPTGAGNEQFF
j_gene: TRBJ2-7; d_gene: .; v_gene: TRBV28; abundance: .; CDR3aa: CASSLWPRGEQYF
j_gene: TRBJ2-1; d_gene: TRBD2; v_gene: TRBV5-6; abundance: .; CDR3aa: CASSRGLAVYNEQFF
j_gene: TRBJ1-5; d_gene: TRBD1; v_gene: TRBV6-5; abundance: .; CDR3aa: CASSVETGGNQPQHF
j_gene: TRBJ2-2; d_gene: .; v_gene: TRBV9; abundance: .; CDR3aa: CASSISNTGELFF
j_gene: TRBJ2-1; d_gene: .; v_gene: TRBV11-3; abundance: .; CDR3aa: CASSLDRNEQFF
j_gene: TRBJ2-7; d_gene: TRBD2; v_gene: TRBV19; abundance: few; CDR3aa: CASRLAGGPGAYEQYF
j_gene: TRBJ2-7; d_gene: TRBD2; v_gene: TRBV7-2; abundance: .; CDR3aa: CASSPPRAGGPHGREQYF
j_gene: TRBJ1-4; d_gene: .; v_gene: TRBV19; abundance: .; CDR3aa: CASSNPRQGATNEKLFF
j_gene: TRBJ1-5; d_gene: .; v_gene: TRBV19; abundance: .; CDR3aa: CASSIEGPFQPQHF
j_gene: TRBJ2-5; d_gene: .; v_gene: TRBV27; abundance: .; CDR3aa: CASSLDSGETQYF
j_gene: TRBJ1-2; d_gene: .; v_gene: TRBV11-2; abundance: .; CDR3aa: CASSLVSGASRGYTF
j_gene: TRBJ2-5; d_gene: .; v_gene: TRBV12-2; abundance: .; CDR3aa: CASRRHPAHETQYF
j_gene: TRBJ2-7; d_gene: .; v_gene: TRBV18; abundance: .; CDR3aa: CASSNSYEQYF
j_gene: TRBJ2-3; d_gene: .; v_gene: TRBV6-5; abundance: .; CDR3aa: CASSYAGGSLSDTQYF
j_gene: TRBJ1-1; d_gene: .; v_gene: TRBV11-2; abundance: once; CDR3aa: CASSLLGGRPTEAFF
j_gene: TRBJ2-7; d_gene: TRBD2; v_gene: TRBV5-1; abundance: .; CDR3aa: CASSLELAGGPGKQYF
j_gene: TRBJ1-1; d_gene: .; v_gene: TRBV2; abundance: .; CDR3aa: CASSEEWNTEAFF
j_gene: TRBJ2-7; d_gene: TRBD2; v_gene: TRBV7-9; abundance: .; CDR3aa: CASSSAGTYEQYF
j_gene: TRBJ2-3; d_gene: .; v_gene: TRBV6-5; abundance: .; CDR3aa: CASSYGGADTQYF